The source of this TCR beta chain is a study of blood T cell repertoires in COVID-19. Study context: Samples of COVID-19 (acute and convalescent) were obtained from the United States, Italy and Spain.

The CDR3 covers 15 residues. Germline V gene data show CDR1 as LNHNV and CDR2 as YYDKDF (reference sequence). V lost 5 bases to trimming and J lost 3 bases, with 13 bases between them. Assay used: immunoSEQ multiplex PCR; TCRdb lists only in-frame clones, some missing. This table has about 330,000 clones, 70% to 90% appearing once. The sample taken for sequencing was peripheral blood. The receptor comes from a woman between 45 and 60 years old with active or convalescent COVID-19. The genes are TRBV15 and TRBJ1-4; no clear D. The CDR3 DNA is TGTGCCACCAGCGAATATACGCTACCTAATGAAAAACTGTTTTTT. This translates into CATSEYTLPNEKLFF.